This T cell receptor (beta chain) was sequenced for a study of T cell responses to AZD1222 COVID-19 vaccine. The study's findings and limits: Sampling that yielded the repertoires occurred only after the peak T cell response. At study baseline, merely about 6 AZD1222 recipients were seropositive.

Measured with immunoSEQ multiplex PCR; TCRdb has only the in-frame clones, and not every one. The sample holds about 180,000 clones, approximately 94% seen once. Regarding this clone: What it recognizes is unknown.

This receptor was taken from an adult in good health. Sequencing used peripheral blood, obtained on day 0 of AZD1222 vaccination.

CDR3 nucleotide sequence: TGTGCCACCAGCAGCGTATCAGGCGACACTGAAGCTTTCTTT. Translation: CATSSVSGDTEAFF. The chain recombines TRBV15 with TRBJ1-1; D gene unclear. V was clipped by 3 bases and J by 3 bases, with 11 bases between them. CDR1 and CDR2 from the germline V gene are LNHNV and YYDKDF (reference sequence). The CDR3 has 14 amino acids.